The T cell receptor (beta chain) under discussion was sequenced for a study of glioma-infiltrating T cells. The CDR3 has 14 amino acids. CDR1 and CDR2 from the germline V gene are SGHTA and FQGTGA. Using RNA template, CDR3s of TCR alpha and beta were amplified with iRepertoire arm-PCR. For one-step reverse transcription and amplification, about 90-400 ng of tissue mRNA or PBMC total RNA was used. TCRdb redid the calling of the multiplex PCR reads with MiXCR, one entry per CDR3 protein. The sample lists around 93,000 distinct CDR3 sequences; approximately 39% were seen once. To note about this clonotype: Compared with germline, one end of the junction differs, possibly owing to a read error.

The receptor was derived from a human donor with low-grade glioma or glioblastoma, undergoing nonglioma brain surgery, or in good health (not recorded which). V gene TRBV7-3 combines with J gene TRBJ2-2, with D unclear. The specimen was glioma tissue, nonneoplastic brain tissue, or PBMCs (not recorded which). CDR3 protein: CACSSMGLDGELFF. CDR3 bases: TGTGCCTGCAGCTCAATGGGTCTTGACGGGGAGCTGTTTTTT.